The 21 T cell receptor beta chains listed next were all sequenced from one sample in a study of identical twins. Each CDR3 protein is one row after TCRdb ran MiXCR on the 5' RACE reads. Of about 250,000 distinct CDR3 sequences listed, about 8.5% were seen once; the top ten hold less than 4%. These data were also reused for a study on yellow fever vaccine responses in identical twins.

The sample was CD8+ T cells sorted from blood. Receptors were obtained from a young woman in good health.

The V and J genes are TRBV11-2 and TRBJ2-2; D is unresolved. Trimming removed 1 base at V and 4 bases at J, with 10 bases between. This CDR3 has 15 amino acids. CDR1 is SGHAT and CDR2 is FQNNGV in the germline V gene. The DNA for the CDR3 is TGTGCCAGCAGCTTAGCGGTATTCGGCACCGGGGAGCTGTTTTTT. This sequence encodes CASSLAVFGTGELFF.

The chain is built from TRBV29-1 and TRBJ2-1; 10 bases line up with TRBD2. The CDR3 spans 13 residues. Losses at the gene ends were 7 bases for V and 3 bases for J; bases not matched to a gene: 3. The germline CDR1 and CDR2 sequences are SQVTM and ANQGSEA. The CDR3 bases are TGCAGCGCCGGGACTAGCGACTACAATGAGCAGTTCTTC. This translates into CSAGTSDYNEQFF.

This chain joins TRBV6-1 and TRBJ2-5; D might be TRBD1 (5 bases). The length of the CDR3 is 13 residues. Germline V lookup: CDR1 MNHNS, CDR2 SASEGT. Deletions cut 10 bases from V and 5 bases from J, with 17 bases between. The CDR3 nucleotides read TGTGCCACCTGGTCAGGGATGGGGGAGACCCAGTACTTC. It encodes CATWSGMGETQYF.

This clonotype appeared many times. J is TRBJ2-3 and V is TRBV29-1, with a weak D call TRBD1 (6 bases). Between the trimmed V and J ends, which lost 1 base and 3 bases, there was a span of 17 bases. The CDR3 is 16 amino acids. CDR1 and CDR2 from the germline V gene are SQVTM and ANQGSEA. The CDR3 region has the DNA TGCAGCGTTGAAGGGGATTGGGACAAGGAGACAGATACGCAGTATTTT. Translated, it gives CSVEGDWDKETDTQYF.

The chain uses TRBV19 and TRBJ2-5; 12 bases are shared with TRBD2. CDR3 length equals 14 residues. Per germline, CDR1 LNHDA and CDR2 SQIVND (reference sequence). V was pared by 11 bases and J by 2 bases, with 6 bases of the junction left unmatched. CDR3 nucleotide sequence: TGTGCCTCACGGACTAGCGGGATTCAAGAGACCCAGTACTTC. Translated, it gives CASRTSGIQETQYF. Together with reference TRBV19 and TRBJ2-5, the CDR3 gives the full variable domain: DGGITQSPKYLFRKEGQNVTLSCEQNLNHDAMYWYRQDPGQGLRLIYYSQIVNDFQKGDIAEGYSVSREKKESFPLTVTSAQKNPTAFYLCASRTSGIQETQYFGPGTRLLVL.

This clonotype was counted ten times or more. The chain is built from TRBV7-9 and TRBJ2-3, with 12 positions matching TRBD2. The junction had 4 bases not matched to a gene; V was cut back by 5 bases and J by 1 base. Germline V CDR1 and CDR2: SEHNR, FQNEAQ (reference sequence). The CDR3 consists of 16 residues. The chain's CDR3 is CASSPLAGGGTDTQYF. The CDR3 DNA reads TGTGCCAGCAGCCCCCTAGCGGGAGGGGGCACAGATACGCAGTATTTT. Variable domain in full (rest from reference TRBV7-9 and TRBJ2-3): DTGVSQNPRHKITKRGQNVTFRCDPISEHNRLYWYRQTLGQGPEFLTYFQNEAQLEKSRLLSDRFSAERPKGSFSTLEIQRTEQGDSAMYLCASSPLAGGGTDTQYFGPGTRLTVL.

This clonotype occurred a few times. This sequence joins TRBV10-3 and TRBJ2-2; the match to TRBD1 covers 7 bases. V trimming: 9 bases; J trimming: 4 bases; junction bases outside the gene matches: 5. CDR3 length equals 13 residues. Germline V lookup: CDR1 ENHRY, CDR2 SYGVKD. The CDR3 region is CAMENRGTGELFF. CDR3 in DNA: TGTGCCATGGAGAACAGGGGCACCGGGGAGCTGTTTTTT.

CDR3 in DNA: TGTGCCAGCTCACCGGACAGGGAGCTGTACGAGCAGTACTTC. This translates into CASSPDRELYEQYF. The V and J genes are TRBV18 and TRBJ2-7, with 8 bases lining up with TRBD1. The CDR3 extends over 14 amino acids. The germline gives CDR1 KGHSH, CDR2 LQKENI. The junction had 5 bases not matched to a gene; V was cut back by 3 bases and J by 4 bases.

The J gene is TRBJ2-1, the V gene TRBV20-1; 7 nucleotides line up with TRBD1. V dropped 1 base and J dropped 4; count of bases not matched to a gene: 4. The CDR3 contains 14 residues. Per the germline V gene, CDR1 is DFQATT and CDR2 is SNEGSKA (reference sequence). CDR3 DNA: TGCAGTGCTAGAGTCTGGGGACAGTACAATGAGCAGTTCTTC. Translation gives CSARVWGQYNEQFF.

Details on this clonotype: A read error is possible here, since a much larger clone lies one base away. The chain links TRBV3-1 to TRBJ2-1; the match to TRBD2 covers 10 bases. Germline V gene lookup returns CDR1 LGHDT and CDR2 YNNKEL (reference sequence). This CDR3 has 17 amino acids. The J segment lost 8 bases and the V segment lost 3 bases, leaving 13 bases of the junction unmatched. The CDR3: CASSHDVRAGGRYEQFF. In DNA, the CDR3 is TGTGCCAGCAGCCACGACGTTCGAGCGGGGGGGCGTTATGAGCAGTTCTTC.

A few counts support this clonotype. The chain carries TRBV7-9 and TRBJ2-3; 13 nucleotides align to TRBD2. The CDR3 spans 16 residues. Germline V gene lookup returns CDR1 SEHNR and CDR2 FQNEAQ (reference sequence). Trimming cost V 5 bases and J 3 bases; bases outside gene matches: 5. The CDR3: CASSPGTSGDTDTQYF. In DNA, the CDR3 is TGTGCCAGCAGCCCGGGGACTAGCGGGGATACAGATACGCAGTATTTT.

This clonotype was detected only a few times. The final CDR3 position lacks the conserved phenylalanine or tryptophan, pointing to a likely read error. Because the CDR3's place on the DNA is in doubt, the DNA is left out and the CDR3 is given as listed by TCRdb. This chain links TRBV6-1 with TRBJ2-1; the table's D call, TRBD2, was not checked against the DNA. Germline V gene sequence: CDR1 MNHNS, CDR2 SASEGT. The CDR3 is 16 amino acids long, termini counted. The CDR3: CASSEQTGSIAGAGVV.

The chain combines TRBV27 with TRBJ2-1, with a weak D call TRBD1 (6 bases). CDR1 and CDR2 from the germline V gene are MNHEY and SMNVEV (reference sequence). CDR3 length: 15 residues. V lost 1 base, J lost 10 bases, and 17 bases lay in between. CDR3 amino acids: CASSLLAGEGEEQFF. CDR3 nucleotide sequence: TGTGCCAGCAGTTTATTGGCAGGGGAAGGAGAGGAGCAGTTCTTC.

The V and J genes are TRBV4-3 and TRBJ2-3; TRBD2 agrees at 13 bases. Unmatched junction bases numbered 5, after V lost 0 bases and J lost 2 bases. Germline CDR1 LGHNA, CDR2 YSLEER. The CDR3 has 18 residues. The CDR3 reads CASSQDRGLAGYTDTQYF. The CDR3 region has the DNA TGCGCCAGCAGCCAAGATCGGGGACTAGCGGGGTACACAGATACGCAGTATTTT.

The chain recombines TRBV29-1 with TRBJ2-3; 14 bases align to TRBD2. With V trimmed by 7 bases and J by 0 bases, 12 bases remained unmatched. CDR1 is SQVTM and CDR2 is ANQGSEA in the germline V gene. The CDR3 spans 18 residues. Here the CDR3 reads CSGKGLAGASLSTDTQYF. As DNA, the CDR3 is TGCAGCGGGAAGGGACTAGCGGGGGCGTCTCTTAGCACAGATACGCAGTATTTT.

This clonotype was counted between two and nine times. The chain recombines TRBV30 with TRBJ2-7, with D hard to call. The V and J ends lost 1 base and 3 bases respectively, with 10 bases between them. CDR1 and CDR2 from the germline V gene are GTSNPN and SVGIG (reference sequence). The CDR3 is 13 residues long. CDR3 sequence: CAWSGAEDYEQYF. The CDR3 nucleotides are TGTGCCTGGAGTGGGGCAGAAGACTACGAGCAGTACTTC.

The CDR3 coding sequence is TGTGCCAGCAGCTTCCTGGACCTTAGCGGGGGGGACACAGATACGCAGTATTTT. Encoded protein: CASSFLDLSGGDTDTQYF. V usage is TRBV11-1 and J usage is TRBJ2-3; 11 bases agree with TRBD2. The CDR3 spans 18 residues. With V trimmed by 3 bases and J by 2 bases, 10 bases remained unmatched. CDR1 is SGHAT and CDR2 is FQDESV in the germline V gene (reference sequence).

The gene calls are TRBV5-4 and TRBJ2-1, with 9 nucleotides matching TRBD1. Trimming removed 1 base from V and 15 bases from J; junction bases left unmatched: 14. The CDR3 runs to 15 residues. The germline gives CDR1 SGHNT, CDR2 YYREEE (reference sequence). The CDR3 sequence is CASSLPGQGDPYPFF. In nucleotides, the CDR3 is TGTGCCAGCAGCTTGCCGGGACAGGGTGATCCTTATCCGTTCTTC.

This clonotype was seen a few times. CDR3 protein: CASSPGGEGNQPQHF. CDR3 nucleotide sequence: TGTGCCAGCAGTCCCGGAGGGGAGGGCAATCAGCCCCAGCATTTT. This sequence joins TRBV12-3 or TRBV12-4 and TRBJ1-5; D perhaps matches TRBD1 (5 bases). Trimming stripped 5 bases from V and 2 bases from J, with 13 bases between. This CDR3 has 15 amino acids.

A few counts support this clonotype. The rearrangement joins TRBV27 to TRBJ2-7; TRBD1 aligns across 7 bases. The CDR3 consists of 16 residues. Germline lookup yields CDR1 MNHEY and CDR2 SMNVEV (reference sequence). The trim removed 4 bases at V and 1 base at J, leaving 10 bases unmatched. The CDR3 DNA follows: TGTGCCAGCAGTTCCTCGAGGGGGCCCGGGTCCTACGAGCAGTACTTC. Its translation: CASSSSRGPGSYEQYF.

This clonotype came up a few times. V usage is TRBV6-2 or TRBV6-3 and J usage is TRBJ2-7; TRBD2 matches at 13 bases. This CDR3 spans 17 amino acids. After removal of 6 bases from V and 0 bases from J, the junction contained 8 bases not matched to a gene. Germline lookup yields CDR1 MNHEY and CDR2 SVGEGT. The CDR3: CASSQPGLAGTSYEQYF. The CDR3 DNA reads TGTGCCAGCAGCCAACCGGGACTAGCGGGGACCTCCTACGAGCAGTACTTC.